These 28 T cell receptor beta chains came from one sample sequenced in a study of T cell responses to AZD1222 COVID-19 vaccine. Method: immunoSEQ multiplex PCR; TCRdb's copy keeps in-frame clones and lacks some. The sample contains some 160,000 clones, more than 85% of which appear only once. Sequencing was performed on peripheral blood, taken on day 0 of AZD1222 vaccination. These receptors came from an adult in good health.

A single count supports this clone. The V and J genes are TRBV6-5 and TRBJ2-7; no reliable D call. V was shortened by 5 bases and J by 1 base, with 3 bases between the two germline ends. CDR1 is MNHEY, CDR2 SVGAGI, per germline. There are 11 residues in the CDR3. The CDR3 DNA follows: TGTGCCAGCAGTCATTCCTACGAGCAGTACTTC. Its protein product is CASSHSYEQYF.

CDR3 loop: CATQSGQDKLFF. CDR3 DNA: TGTGCCACCCAATCGGGACAAGATAAACTGTTTTTT. The chain employs TRBV10-3 and TRBJ1-4; D is perhaps TRBD1 (6 bases). Germline-derived CDR1 and CDR2 are ENHRY and SYGVKD. CDR3 length: 12 amino acids. Trimming removed 10 bases at V and 11 bases at J, with 17 bases between.

The rearrangement uses TRBV20-1 and TRBJ2-7; D is possibly TRBD2 (5 bases). In germline, CDR1 is DFQATT, CDR2 SNEGSKA (reference sequence). This CDR3 has 11 residues. Trimming stripped 5 bases from V and 2 bases from J, with 7 bases between. CDR3 nucleotide sequence: TGCAGTGCTGAAGCGGCCTACGAGCAGTACTTC. Protein: CSAEAAYEQYF.

This chain uses TRBV5-3 with TRBJ1-2; no clear D. TRBV5-3 is labeled an ORF, and its function is uncertain. The V and J ends lost 0 bases and 0 bases respectively, with 9 bases between them. The CDR3 loop spans 15 amino acids. Written as DNA, the CDR3 is TGTGCCAGAAGCTTGGCCAGCCTGACTAACTATGGCTACACCTTC. As protein: CARSLASLTNYGYTF.

This rearrangement joins TRBV18 to TRBJ1-2; no clear D. Germline assignment: CDR1 KGHSH and CDR2 LQKENI. The CDR3 contains 15 residues. V was shortened by 2 bases and J by 8 bases, with 18 bases between the two germline ends. CDR3 DNA: TGTGCCAGCTCACCAGACGGTAGTTTGGTGAACGGCTACACCTTC. Protein sequence: CASSPDGSLVNGYTF.

V and J are TRBV7-2 and TRBJ2-3; D is uncertain. Trimming cost V 0 bases and J 1 base, with 11 bases left between them. The CDR3 length is 16 residues. The V gene's germline CDR1 is SGHTA and CDR2 FQGNSA. The CDR3 here is CASSLAVRVGTDTQYF. The CDR3 nucleotides are TGTGCCAGCAGCTTAGCGGTTAGGGTTGGCACAGATACGCAGTATTTT.

The CDR3 sequence: CASIHYSPTGSSNQPQHF. For the CDR3, the DNA is TGTGCCAGCATCCATTATTCGCCGACAGGGTCTAGCAATCAGCCCCAGCATTTT. V usage is TRBV4-2 and J usage is TRBJ1-5; 7 bases fit TRBD1. The CDR3 is made up of 18 amino acids. Per germline, CDR1 LGHNA and CDR2 YNFKEQ. V was clipped by 7 bases and J by 0 bases; unmatched bases: 15.

This clone was recorded once. The CDR3 reads CASSVVGGGGTDTQYF. The CDR3 DNA is TGTGCCAGCAGCGTAGTGGGCGGGGGGGGCACAGATACGCAGTATTTT. The chain couples TRBV9 to TRBJ2-3, with 9 bases aligning to TRBD2. Germline assignment: CDR1 SGDLS and CDR2 YYNGEE. V shed 0 bases and J 1 base; nucleotides not matched to a gene: 3. The CDR3 is 16 amino acids.

The genes are TRBV9 and TRBJ2-5; no reliable D call. Germline V CDR1 and CDR2: SGDLS, YYNGEE. Between the trimmed V and J ends, which lost 0 bases and 0 bases, there was a span of 12 bases. The CDR3 runs 16 residues. DNA of the CDR3: TGTGCCAGCAGCGTAGGAAGGGTGGGGTACCAAGAGACCCAGTACTTC. Amino acids: CASSVGRVGYQETQYF.

This chain uses TRBV27 with TRBJ2-7; D possibly corresponds to TRBD2 (6 bases). The CDR3 covers 14 residues. Trimming took off 4 bases at V and 9 bases at J, with 19 bases between the two ends. The germline gives CDR1 MNHEY, CDR2 SMNVEV (reference sequence). CDR3 residues: CASSSLGRTRGQYF. In DNA form, the CDR3 reads TGTGCCAGCAGTTCGCTTGGTCGAACGCGGGGGCAGTACTTC.

This clone was detected only once. The chain carries TRBV27 and TRBJ1-2; possible D gene TRBD1, 6 bases. CDR3 length: 17 residues. Germline V CDR1 and CDR2: MNHEY, SMNVEV (reference sequence). V was shortened by 5 bases and J by 4 bases, with 23 bases between the two germline ends. The CDR3 loop is CASSITGSSQPFYGYTF. As DNA, the CDR3 is TGTGCCAGCAGTATTACAGGGTCCTCCCAACCTTTCTATGGCTACACCTTC.

The V gene is TRBV2, the J gene TRBJ2-3, with D unresolved. The length of the CDR3 is 15 residues. Trimming shortened V by 2 bases and J by 0 bases, and 9 bases separated the two germline ends. Germline V gives CDR1 SNHLY, CDR2 FYNNEI. The CDR3 sequence: CASSEHNLSTDTQYF. The CDR3 DNA is TGTGCCAGCAGTGAACATAATCTTAGCACAGATACGCAGTATTTT.

This chain joins TRBV5-4 and TRBJ1-6; 8 bases are a match to TRBD1. After removal of 4 bases from V and 7 bases from J, the junction contained 10 bases not matched to a gene. The CDR3 has 16 amino acids. Germline V gene sequence: CDR1 SGHNT, CDR2 YYREEE (reference sequence). CDR3 protein: CASSPEGQGGNSPLHF. The CDR3 bases are TGTGCCAGCAGCCCCGAAGGACAGGGCGGCAATTCACCCCTCCACTTT.

The chain uses TRBV11-2 and TRBJ2-3; 7 nucleotides agree with TRBD2. The CDR3 is 18 residues long. With V trimmed by 0 bases and J by 3 bases, 12 bases remained unmatched. Germline CDR1 SGHAT, CDR2 FQNNGV. CDR3 in amino acids: CASSLEGGRAGKTDTQYF. In DNA, the CDR3 is TGTGCCAGCAGCTTAGAGGGCGGTCGAGCGGGGAAGACAGATACGCAGTATTTT.

The V and J genes are TRBV19 and TRBJ1-2; a possible D gene is TRBD1 (5 bases). Trimming left V 6 bases short and J 4 bases short, with 18 bases between. Germline V gene sequence: CDR1 LNHDA, CDR2 SQIVND (reference sequence). The CDR3 is made up of 15 amino acids. Here the CDR3 DNA reads TGTGCCAGTAGAGCTTCGGGACTTTTAGGCTATGGCTACACCTTC. Its protein product is CASRASGLLGYGYTF.

This clone appeared a single time. The J gene is TRBJ1-1, the V gene TRBV11-3, with 10 bases fitting TRBD1. With V trimmed by 4 bases and J by 0 bases, 5 bases remained unmatched. Germline CDR1 reads SGHNT; CDR2 reads YENEEA. The CDR3 has 16 residues. CDR3 sequence reads: CASSSSGTGVNTEAFF. In nucleotides, the CDR3 is TGTGCCAGCAGCTCCTCCGGGACAGGGGTGAACACTGAAGCTTTCTTT.

CDR3 residues: CASSIFSGGAPGELFF. The CDR3 DNA is TGTGCCAGTAGTATATTTAGCGGGGGGGCCCCCGGGGAGCTGTTTTTT. The gene calls are TRBV19 and TRBJ2-2, with 11 bases fitting TRBD2. Germline V lookup: CDR1 LNHDA, CDR2 SQIVND (reference sequence). V lost 2 bases to trimming and J lost 6 bases; unmatched junction nucleotides: 5. The CDR3 length is 16 residues.

This clone was counted a single time. V and J are TRBV5-1 and TRBJ2-5; D call uncertain. Germline V gene data show CDR1 as SGHRS and CDR2 as YFSETQ. The germline V and J ends were trimmed by 0 bases and 5 bases, with 11 bases remaining between them. The CDR3 runs 14 residues. CDR3 sequence (DNA): TGCGCCAGCAGCTTGGGCGGTTTAGATGAGACCCAGTACTTC. Its protein is CASSLGGLDETQYF.

The rearrangement links TRBV4-1 to TRBJ1-2, with D perhaps matching TRBD1 (6 bases). V lost 0 bases to trimming and J lost 6 bases, with 17 bases between them. CDR3 length: 16 residues. The germline V gene encodes CDR1 MGHRA and CDR2 YSYEKL. CDR3 nucleotide sequence: TGCGCCAGCAGCCAAGAAGTACGGGGGCGCCGGAATGGCTACACCTTC. Its translation: CASSQEVRGRRNGYTF.

V and J are TRBV12-3 or TRBV12-4 and TRBJ2-4; 7 bases are a match to TRBD2. This CDR3 has 13 residues. Germline trimming cut 7 bases from V and 4 bases from J; bases unmatched to any gene: 4. The CDR3 reads CASTWGGKNIQYF. The CDR3, as DNA: TGTGCCAGCACCTGGGGGGGTAAAAACATTCAGTACTTC.

The J gene is TRBJ1-5, the V gene TRBV15, with unresolved D. Deletions cut 0 bases from V and 5 bases from J, with 5 bases between. The CDR3 extends over 13 amino acids. Germline V gene sequence: CDR1 LNHNV, CDR2 YYDKDF (reference sequence). The chain's CDR3 is CATSRDRDQPQHF. In nucleotides, the CDR3 is TGTGCCACCAGCAGAGATCGGGATCAGCCCCAGCATTTT.

The genes are TRBV2 and TRBJ2-5; no definite D call. Deletions cut 3 bases from V and 5 bases from J, with 4 bases between. Germline lookup yields CDR1 SNHLY and CDR2 FYNNEI. The CDR3 length is 11 residues. For the CDR3, the DNA is TGTGCCAGCAGTGATGGGGAGACCCAGTACTTC. Protein: CASSDGETQYF.

The rearrangement joins TRBV9 to TRBJ2-3, with 8 bases identical to TRBD1. The CDR3 runs 18 residues. In germline, CDR1 is SGDLS, CDR2 YYNGEE. Trimming cost V 4 bases and J 1 base; bases outside gene matches: 14. CDR3 bases: TGTGCCAGCAGCCCCCGACTAGGGAAGGGACAGGGCACAGATACGCAGTATTTT. Amino acid sequence: CASSPRLGKGQGTDTQYF.

The chain recombines TRBV10-3 with TRBJ1-5; D not resolved. The V end was cut by 6 bases, the J end by 0 bases, with 9 bases between. The CDR3 consists of 14 residues. The germline V gene has CDR1 ENHRY and CDR2 SYGVKD. The CDR3 nucleotides are TGTGCCATCAGCGCGCAGATTAGCAATCAGCCCCAGCATTTT. Amino acid sequence: CAISAQISNQPQHF.

The rearrangement uses TRBV7-9 and TRBJ2-1; maybe TRBD2 (6 bases). In germline, CDR1 is SEHNR, CDR2 FQNEAQ (reference sequence). V was shortened by 8 bases and J by 8 bases, with 16 bases between the two germline ends. The CDR3 is 13 amino acids. The CDR3 DNA reads TGTGCCAGCCGGGGGAGGAGCAAGGATGAGCAGTTCTTC. It translates to CASRGRSKDEQFF.

This sequence joins TRBV7-9 and TRBJ1-1; the match to TRBD1 covers 7 bases. Germline loops: CDR1 SEHNR, CDR2 FQNEAQ (reference sequence). The CDR3 extends over 14 amino acids. V shed 8 bases, J shed 1 base, and the junction held 7 bases outside the gene matches. The CDR3 reads CASGTGTANTEAFF. The CDR3 DNA reads TGTGCCAGCGGAACCGGGACAGCGAACACTGAAGCTTTCTTT.

This clone was seen just once. The chain uses TRBV6-6 and TRBJ2-1, with 10 bases aligning to TRBD2. The junction had 10 bases not matched to a gene; V was cut back by 5 bases and J by 0 bases. This CDR3 contains 18 residues. CDR1 MNHNY and CDR2 SVGAGI come from the germline V gene (reference sequence). CDR3 loop: CASSRLAGSASSYNEQFF. The DNA of the CDR3 is TGTGCCAGCAGTCGACTAGCGGGTTCCGCCAGCTCCTACAATGAGCAGTTCTTC.

CDR3 nucleotides: TGTGCCAGCAGCCAAGAAACAGGGAAGGTGACCCAGTACTTC. This translates into CASSQETGKVTQYF. This chain uses TRBV3-1 (or the pseudogene TRBV3-2) with TRBJ2-5, with TRBD1 as a possible D gene (6 bases). Germline CDR1 and CDR2: LGHDT and YNNKEL (reference sequence). V lost 0 bases to trimming and J lost 7 bases, with 12 bases between them. The CDR3 is 14 residues long.